One T cell receptor (beta chain) is described in this entry. This clonotype was picked up many times. Its recognized antigen is unknown. No per-base quality is available; no much larger clone lies one base away. Sequencing relied on an Illumina HiSeq 2000. TCR beta chain libraries were generated by multiplex PCR amplification. The amplified TCR beta chain products were analyzed by high-throughput sequencing. TCRdb's own reprocessing of the public reads used fastp at Q25 and MiXCR and kept productive beta chains. Rows are combined by CDR3 protein, so each entry shows the most common genes and DNA. The sample data list some 150,000 distinct CDR3 sequences, and 30% to 35% of these were observed just once. Of the sample, more than 3.5% is held by the ten largest clones. Lymph node samples came from the axillary draining lymph nodes of breast cancer patients. This entry is derived from a study of breast tumors, draining lymph nodes, adjacent tissues (dated by TCRdb to about 2016). General notes on the study: In breast cancer patients, the study compared the TCR beta repertoires of tumor, adjacent nontumor tissue and axillary lymph nodes. In human breast cancer, the study set out to evaluate how tumor, surrounding tissue and draining lymph node repertoires relate to one another and whether T cells may move between these sites.

CDR1 MNHNS and CDR2 SASEGT were looked up in the germline V gene. V and J are truncated by 2 bases and 3 bases respectively, leaving an intervening sequence of 17 bases. The CDR3 spans 16 residues, from the cysteine through the phenylalanine. CDR3 DNA only is kept here, 48 bases in frame from base 1. What the study reported, not specific to this receptor: Tumor and nontumor tissue repertoires were found to be significantly more similar in luminal-like than in basal-like breast cancer. Tumor T-cell repertoires showed less diversity than lymph node repertoires and more diversity than nontumor tissue repertoires, and tumor T-cell repertoires showed preferential V and J gene usage. The conclusion that tumor T cells originate in lymph nodes was framed as consistent with a hypothesis rather than directly demonstrated. The data were considered consistent with most tumor T cells being derived from the lymph node and subsequently expanding within tumor tissue.

The source is a female donor with breast cancer. Some clones in this sample may be carry-over from other donors' samples. Recombination linked TRBV6-1 to TRBJ2-7, with the identity of the D gene unclear. Sequenced sample: axillary lymph node tissue. The DNA sequence is TGTGCCAGCAGTGAAACCCCTTGGGGTTCTGGCTACGAGCAGTACTTC. The encoded protein is CASSETPWGSGYEQYF.